The 6 T cell receptor beta chains presented below share a single source sample, sequenced in a study of shared clonotypes between healthy human individuals. Some clones are missing from TCRdb's copy, which holds only in-frame ones; the method was immunoSEQ multiplex PCR. The data show roughly 2.2 million clones, with about nine tenths seen just once and 0.37% held by the top ten. Specimen: naive CD4+ T cells from PBMCs. As for subset: CD45RA+ positively selected. The receptor source for this set is a man younger than 35 in good health. Some clones in this sample may be carry-over from other donors' samples.

The J gene is TRBJ2-3, the V gene TRBV29-1, with TRBD2 matching over 15 bases. CDR3 size: 15 residues. In germline, CDR1 is SQVTM, CDR2 ANQGSEA. The trim removed 4 bases at V and 6 bases at J, leaving 5 bases unmatched. CDR3 in amino acids: CSVAGLAGGRDTQYF. The CDR3 DNA sequence: TGCAGCGTTGCCGGACTAGCGGGAGGGCGGGATACGCAGTATTTT.

The V call is TRBV7-3, the J call TRBJ2-5; tentatively, D is TRBD1 (6 bases). This CDR3 contains 15 residues. The V end was cut by 5 bases, the J end by 1 base, with 14 bases between. Germline V gene data show CDR1 as SGHTA and CDR2 as FQGTGA. The CDR3 DNA reads TGTGCCAGCAGCCCCCAGGGGAGTATCCAAGAGACCCAGTACTTC. Translation gives CASSPQGSIQETQYF.

The chain joins TRBV6-6 to TRBJ1-5; no reliable D call. This CDR3 region has 15 residues. The V gene's germline CDR1 is MNHNY and CDR2 SVGAGI (reference sequence). V was trimmed by 6 bases and J by 0 bases, leaving 12 bases between them. This CDR3 is CASRLSAGSNQPQHF. The CDR3 DNA reads TGTGCCAGCAGGTTAAGTGCAGGTAGCAATCAGCCCCAGCATTTT.

The chain has TRBV2 and TRBJ2-5, with unresolved D. CDR3 size: 12 residues. V lost 3 bases and J 7 bases, leaving 9 bases between the germline ends. Germline CDR1 and CDR2: SNHLY and FYNNEI. CDR3 region: CASSDQKRTQYF. In nucleotides, the CDR3 is TGTGCCAGCAGTGACCAGAAGCGGACCCAGTACTTC.

The rearrangement links TRBV7-9 to TRBJ1-1, with 8 bases identical to TRBD1. Germline V CDR1 and CDR2: SEHNR, FQNEAQ (reference sequence). The CDR3 is 14 residues long. Trimming took 8 bases from V and 1 from J; bases not matched to a gene: 6. The CDR3 nucleotides are TGTGCCAGCCCCATCGGACAGGGGAACACTGAAGCTTTCTTT. It yields the protein CASPIGQGNTEAFF.

The rearrangement uses TRBV2 and TRBJ1-2; D is ambiguous. The germline V gene encodes CDR1 SNHLY and CDR2 FYNNEI. This CDR3 has 13 residues. The germline V and J ends were trimmed by 1 base and 13 bases, with 16 bases remaining between them. The CDR3 DNA reads as TGTGCCAGCAGTGAAGGAGGGCCAGGCCATTTCACCTTC. Protein product: CASSEGGPGHFTF.